The clone carrying this T cell receptor (beta chain) was found a few times. The antigen is not known. These data belong to a study of T-cell memory formation after mild COVID-19. Study results and caveats: Contracting CD8+ clones were enriched in EMRA, CD4+ mainly in CM and EM.

Using constant-segment primers, 5'RACE produced TCR alpha and TCR beta cDNA libraries carrying sample barcodes and UMIs. TCRdb independently ran MiXCR on the 5' RACE reads; one entry per CDR3 protein. The sample carries 250,000 to 350,000 distinct CDR3 sequences, roughly 19% recorded once. Trimming took off 4 bases at V and 7 bases at J, with 14 bases between the two ends. CDR1 SQVTM and CDR2 ANQGSEA come from the germline V gene. This CDR3 is 13 amino acids long. The receptor comes from a man in his late teens or twenties who had mild COVID-19 (a few samples of this study predate the infection). Cell type and time point are not known. The material sequenced was PBMCs or a T cell subset sorted from them (not recorded which). The chain couples TRBV29-1 to TRBJ2-1; D ambiguous. CDR3 bases: TGCAGCGTTGTGAAACGAAAGGTGAATGAGCAGTTCTTC. The encoded protein is CSVVKRKVNEQFF.